Sequencing of this T cell receptor beta chain was carried out in a study of blood T cell repertoires in COVID-19. Study context: Italy, Spain and the United States were the sources of the convalescent and acute COVID-19 samples. The analysed material was cDNA or gDNA that came from T cells, B-cell-depleted T cells, or PBMCs.

Enrolled through a virtual design, the participants were between roughly 18 and 89 years of age and came from 24 US areas. TCRdb's copy holds only in-frame clones and misses some; the assay was immunoSEQ multiplex PCR. Altogether about 430,000 clones are present, roughly 90% being singletons, with the ten largest covering approximately 1%. The germline V and J ends were trimmed by 3 bases and 5 bases, with 17 bases remaining between them. CDR1 and CDR2 (germline): GTSNPN, SVGIG (reference sequence). The CDR3 covers 14 residues. Sequenced sample: PBMCs or T cells enriched from blood (not recorded which). The V call is TRBV30, the J call TRBJ2-7, with TRBD2 as a possible D gene (6 bases). The sequence came from a woman aged 30 to 39 with acute COVID-19. The CDR3 reads CAWSLGDPGDEQYF. In nucleotides, the CDR3 is TGTGCCTGGAGCTTGGGTGATCCGGGGGACGAGCAGTACTTC.